This T cell receptor beta chain was observed in a study of PD-1 blockade in mismatch repair-deficient tumors. The study, taken as a whole, reports: Rapid post-treatment expansion, then contraction, generally preceding radiologic response, marked tumor-resident clones.

This CDR3 has 13 residues. With 4 bases removed from V and 4 bases from J, the gap between germline ends came to 13 bases. From germline, CDR1 is SQVTM and CDR2 ANQGSEA. As for this clone: What it binds is unknown.

Mismatch repair deficiency was confirmed in all patients, by PCR or immunohistochemistry. Libraries were prepared by immunoSEQ multiplex PCR; TCRdb keeps only in-frame clonotypes and omits some of them. Among some 85,000 clones listed, 65% to 85% were seen once. The chain links TRBV29-1 to TRBJ1-1; no clear D gene. The clonotype originates from an adult with mismatch repair-deficient cancer. Sequencing was performed on peripheral blood, taken 44 weeks after starting pembrolizumab. The chain's CDR3 is CSVVIGVPTEAFF. The CDR3 bases are TGCAGCGTTGTTATTGGAGTTCCCACTGAAGCTTTCTTT.